The T cell receptor (beta chain) under discussion was sequenced for a study of CD8 T cells in ankylosing spondylitis. TCRdb analysed the 5' RACE reads with MiXCR anew, one entry per CDR3 protein. This sample has about 150,000 distinct CDR3 sequences, with over 9.5% found just once. This clonotype was observed at least ten times. Germline loops: CDR1 SGHRS, CDR2 YFSETQ. CDR3 length: 15 residues. V dropped 4 bases and J dropped 2; count of bases not matched to a gene: 6. This clonotype was obtained from a female donor with ankylosing spondylitis or in good health (not recorded which). Specimen: blood, either unsorted or a sorted T cell fraction (not recorded which). This sequence joins TRBV5-1 and TRBJ2-3, with 8 positions matching TRBD2. Here the CDR3 DNA reads TGCGCCAGCAGCCAAGCGGGGGAATCCACAGATACGCAGTATTTT. It encodes CASSQAGESTDTQYF.